This note documents a single T cell receptor (beta chain) sequence. What it binds is not known. This record comes from a study of OX40 agonist ivuxolimab in advanced cancers. Here immunoSEQ multiplex PCR was the method, and the copy in TCRdb shows in-frame clones only, minus some. The sample has roughly 70,000 clones; roughly 85% are singletons. Study-wide findings and caveats: In the 0.1 to 3.0 mg/kg range, CD4+ and CD8+ blood T cells had expanded clonally by week 6.

Patients were excluded for autoimmune disease history or systemic immunosuppression. Trimming removed 0 bases at V and 8 bases at J, with 16 bases between. In germline, CDR1 is SSHAT, CDR2 FNYEAQ (reference sequence). The CDR3 extends over 15 amino acids. This chain links TRBV7-7 with TRBJ1-2; a possible D gene is TRBD1 (5 bases). The receptor was isolated from an adult with an advanced solid tumor such as melanoma, head and neck, liver or kidney cancer. The sequences come from CD4+ or CD8+ T cells sorted from blood, collected in a trial of the OX40 agonist ivuxolimab. This CDR3 reads CASSLAGKGPYGYTF. The DNA for the CDR3 is TGTGCCAGCAGCTTAGCGGGGAAGGGACCCTACGGCTACACCTTC.